The 28 T cell receptor beta chains reported below all come from one sample, sequenced in a study of blood T cell repertoires in COVID-19. Profiled with immunoSEQ multiplex PCR; TCRdb holds only in-frame clones, not every one. The data contain around 260,000 clones, around 89% of them singletons. Sequenced input: peripheral blood. These TCRs come from a man aged 30 to 39 with acute or convalescent COVID-19.

V usage is TRBV7-9 and J usage is TRBJ2-2; possibly TRBD1 for D (5 bases). The CDR3 covers 15 residues. Germline CDR1 reads SEHNR; CDR2 reads FQNEAQ (reference sequence). The germline V and J ends were trimmed by 10 bases and 3 bases, with 18 bases remaining between them. Here the CDR3 DNA reads TGTGCCACCTCCAATACGGCAGGGCACACCGGGGAGCTGTTTTTT. Its translation: CATSNTAGHTGELFF.

The count of this clone is one. V usage is TRBV2 and J usage is TRBJ2-5, with 9 bases identical to TRBD1. Germline V CDR1 and CDR2: SNHLY, FYNNEI. The CDR3 is 16 amino acids. The V and J ends lost 3 bases and 2 bases, in that order; junction bases with no gene match: 7. CDR3 region: CASSEATGGLQETQYF. The CDR3 region has the DNA TGTGCCAGCAGTGAGGCGACAGGGGGTTTACAAGAGACCCAGTACTTC. The full variable domain, in which reference TRBV2 and TRBJ2-5 provide the parts outside the CDR3, is EPEVTQTPSHQVTQMGQEVILRCVPISNHLYFYWYRQILGQKVEFLVSFYNNEISEKSEIFDDQFSVERPDGSNFTLKIRSTKLEDSAMYFCASSEATGGLQETQYFGPGTRLLVL.

This chain uses TRBV10-3 with TRBJ1-1; 10 bases map to TRBD1. The V and J ends lost 6 bases and 1 base, in that order; junction bases with no gene match: 5. CDR1 and CDR2 (germline): ENHRY, SYGVKD. This CDR3 comprises 15 residues. The CDR3 nucleotides read TGTGCCATCAGGACAGGGGGCGATCGGAACACTGAAGCTTTCTTT. This gives the protein CAIRTGGDRNTEAFF.

The V call is TRBV30, the J call TRBJ2-4, with 14 bases identical to TRBD2. The CDR3 has 17 amino acids. The V segment lost 3 bases and the J segment 7 bases; nucleotides outside the gene matches: 11. The germline CDR1 and CDR2 sequences are GTSNPN and SVGIG (reference sequence). The CDR3 is CAWSVPGLAGVWNIQYF. The CDR3 nucleotides read TGTGCCTGGAGCGTCCCGGGACTAGCGGGAGTCTGGAACATTCAGTACTTC. The full variable domain, rest sourced from reference TRBV30 and TRBJ2-4, is SQTIHQWPATLVQPVGSPLSLECTVEGTSNPNLYWYRQAAGRGLQLLFYSVGIGQISSEVPQNLSASRPQDRQFILSSKKLLLSDSGFYLCAWSVPGLAGVWNIQYFGAGTRLSVL.

This sequence joins TRBV19 and TRBJ1-1; 8 nucleotides align to TRBD1. Per germline, CDR1 LNHDA and CDR2 SQIVND (reference sequence). The CDR3 has 16 residues. V dropped 5 bases and J dropped 7; count of bases not matched to a gene: 15. This CDR3 reads CASSSPPGQVFSEAFF. CDR3 DNA sequence: TGTGCCAGTAGTTCTCCACCGGGACAGGTCTTCAGTGAAGCTTTCTTT.

The V gene is TRBV5-8, the J gene TRBJ1-2, with unresolved D. The CDR3 runs 13 residues. Trimming stripped 2 bases from V and 1 base from J, with 6 bases between. In germline, CDR1 is SGHTS, CDR2 YDEGEE. CDR3 DNA: TGTGCCAGCAGCTTTGGGCTTAACTATGGCTACACCTTC. Amino acid sequence: CASSFGLNYGYTF.

The V gene is TRBV5-4, the J gene TRBJ2-7; the match to TRBD2 covers 13 bases. The CDR3 loop spans 15 amino acids. Germline trimming cut 3 bases from V and 4 bases from J; bases unmatched to any gene: 4. Germline lookup yields CDR1 SGHNT and CDR2 YYREEE (reference sequence). CDR3: CASSSGLAGYYEQYF. CDR3 coding DNA: TGTGCCAGCAGCTCGGGACTAGCGGGGTATTACGAGCAGTACTTC.

On this clone: An end of the junction differs from the germline gene, which may be a read error. This rearrangement joins TRBV27 to TRBJ1-6; D is ambiguous. CDR1 is MNHEY and CDR2 is SMNVEV in the germline V gene (reference sequence). The CDR3 consists of 13 residues. The CDR3 region has the DNA TGTGCCAGCAGTTTCTCCGATAATTCACCCCTCCACTTT. This translates into CASSFSDNSPLHF.

The count of this clone is one. This chain links TRBV28 with TRBJ2-1; 11 bases fit TRBD1. The CDR3 runs 15 residues. Unmatched junction bases numbered 5, after V lost 5 bases and J lost 5 bases. The germline V gene has CDR1 MDHEN and CDR2 SYDVKM. The CDR3 bases are TGTGCCAGCAGTGGACAGGGGGCGGCTAACAATGAGCAGTTCTTC. Translation: CASSGQGAANNEQFF.

The V call is TRBV28, the J call TRBJ1-5; 7 bases fit TRBD1. There are 14 residues in the CDR3. Germline values: CDR1 MDHEN, CDR2 SYDVKM. J was trimmed by 6 bases and V by 6 bases; bases with no gene match: 8. The CDR3 reads CASSPQGRIQPQHF. CDR3 DNA: TGTGCCAGCAGCCCACAGGGGCGGATTCAGCCCCAGCATTTT.

CDR3 in DNA: TGTGCCAGCAGCTTAGTCCGGGGGGGGATGAACACTGAAGCTTTCTTT. It translates to CASSLVRGGMNTEAFF. V is TRBV11-2 and J is TRBJ1-1; tentative D call: TRBD1 (5 bases). The CDR3 totals 16 residues. Deletions cut 1 base from V and 0 bases from J, with 12 bases between. Germline V lookup: CDR1 SGHAT, CDR2 FQNNGV.

The chain carries TRBV6-1 and TRBJ1-5; D gene unclear. The CDR3 extends over 14 amino acids. The germline CDR1 and CDR2 sequences are MNHNS and SASEGT. V was cut by 3 bases and J by 7 bases, with 13 bases left in between. The CDR3 DNA reads as TGTGCCAGCAGTGATCTAACAGCCTCCCAGCCCCAGCATTTT. Its translation: CASSDLTASQPQHF.

The chain is built from TRBV28 and TRBJ2-6; D may be TRBD2 (5 bases). Germline CDR1 reads MDHEN; CDR2 reads SYDVKM. The V gene lost 7 bases and the J gene lost 2 bases, with 9 bases spanning the gap. CDR3 length equals 14 residues. The CDR3: CASKTNAGANVLTF. In DNA form, the CDR3 reads TGTGCCAGCAAGACTAATGCTGGGGCCAACGTCCTGACTTTC.

The chain recombines TRBV6-5 with TRBJ2-3; TRBD2 might be the D (5 bases). V was shortened by 5 bases and J by 0 bases, with 12 bases between the two germline ends. The CDR3 covers 15 residues. CDR1 is MNHEY and CDR2 is SVGAGI in the germline V gene. The CDR3 DNA sequence: TGTGCCAGCAGTAACCTTGGACTGAGCACAGATACGCAGTATTTT. Protein: CASSNLGLSTDTQYF.

This clone occurred a few times. The CDR3 sequence is CASSSGGGSLYYEQYF. For the CDR3, the DNA is TGTGCCAGCAGCTCCGGGGGCGGGAGTCTATACTACGAGCAGTACTTC. V and J are TRBV7-9 and TRBJ2-7, with D possibly matching TRBD2 (7 bases). Germline lookup yields CDR1 SEHNR and CDR2 FQNEAQ (reference sequence). The CDR3 has 16 residues. Trimming pared 4 bases from V and 3 bases from J, leaving 19 bases between.

The V gene is TRBV19, the J gene TRBJ1-2; 8 bases line up with TRBD1. CDR3 length: 14 residues. CDR1 and CDR2 (germline): LNHDA, SQIVND (reference sequence). The V and J ends lost 7 bases and 2 bases, in that order; junction bases with no gene match: 6. The CDR3 here is CASNIQGVNYGYTF. DNA of the CDR3: TGTGCCAGTAACATACAGGGGGTAAACTATGGCTACACCTTC.

This rearrangement joins TRBV28 to TRBJ1-4, with 7 bases fitting TRBD1. Germline trimming cut 4 bases from V and 8 bases from J; bases unmatched to any gene: 7. CDR1 and CDR2 from the germline V gene are MDHEN and SYDVKM. This CDR3 spans 14 amino acids. The CDR3 is CASSSDRDGEKLFF. The DNA of the CDR3 is TGTGCCAGCAGTTCAGACAGGGATGGGGAAAAACTGTTTTTT.

The CDR3 loop reads CASRDTGVPSYEQYF. In DNA form, the CDR3 reads TGTGCCAGCAGGGATACAGGGGTGCCCTCCTACGAGCAGTACTTC. V usage is TRBV6-7 and J usage is TRBJ2-7, with 7 bases lining up with TRBD1. TRBV6-7 is designated an ORF whose function remains uncertain. The CDR3 runs to 15 residues. Trimming at V came to 6 bases and at J to 0 bases, leaving 8 bases not matched to a gene.

This chain links TRBV12-3 or TRBV12-4 with TRBJ1-2, with D perhaps matching TRBD1 (6 bases). The CDR3 runs 13 residues. V lost 6 bases to trimming and J lost 4 bases, with 12 bases between them. The CDR3 region is CASRGGQLYGYTF. The CDR3 region has the DNA TGTGCCAGCAGGGGGGGGCAGCTCTATGGCTACACCTTC.

The chain joins TRBV30 to TRBJ2-2; the D gene is possibly TRBD1 (6 bases). Between the trimmed V and J ends, which lost 7 bases and 2 bases, there was a span of 20 bases. Germline V CDR1 and CDR2: GTSNPN, SVGIG (reference sequence). This CDR3 has 16 residues. The CDR3 here is CAYPQGKGRNTGELFF. The CDR3 DNA follows: TGTGCCTACCCACAGGGAAAGGGTCGTAACACCGGGGAGCTGTTTTTT.

The gene calls are TRBV7-3 and TRBJ2-5; TRBD2 matches at 13 bases. The germline CDR1 and CDR2 sequences are SGHTA and FQGTGA. The CDR3 length is 16 residues. Unmatched junction bases numbered 2, after V lost 0 bases and J lost 4 bases. CDR3 amino acids: CASSLTGTSGTETQYF. CDR3 DNA: TGTGCCAGCAGCTTAACCGGGACTAGCGGGACAGAGACCCAGTACTTC.

The chain links TRBV6-5 to TRBJ2-1; weak D call: TRBD2 (6 bases). CDR1 is MNHEY, CDR2 SVGAGI, per germline. The CDR3 is made up of 13 amino acids. V was pared by 8 bases and J by 6 bases, with 14 bases between. Here the CDR3 reads CASSFGGINEQFF. The CDR3 nucleotides are TGTGCCAGCTCTTTCGGAGGGATCAATGAGCAGTTCTTC.

The chain is built from TRBV19 and TRBJ1-1; D unclear. The CDR3 is made up of 14 amino acids. Germline loops: CDR1 LNHDA, CDR2 SQIVND (reference sequence). Trimming removed 5 bases at V and 8 bases at J, with 18 bases between. The CDR3 DNA sequence: TGTGCCAGTAGTCCAGGCCCCCCCCAGACCGAAGCTTTCTTT. Protein product: CASSPGPPQTEAFF.

This chain links TRBV5-1 with TRBJ1-5; 12 bases are a match to TRBD1. The CDR3 length is 16 residues. Germline V gene data show CDR1 as SGHRS and CDR2 as YFSETQ. Unmatched junction bases numbered 5, after V lost 4 bases and J lost 3 bases. The CDR3 sequence: CASSPGTGGSNQPQHF. The CDR3, as DNA: TGCGCCAGCAGCCCCGGGACAGGGGGCTCCAATCAGCCCCAGCATTTT.

The V gene is TRBV28, the J gene TRBJ2-7, with a weak D call TRBD1 (6 bases). In germline, CDR1 is MDHEN, CDR2 SYDVKM. V lost 2 bases to trimming and J lost 2 bases, with 16 bases between them. The CDR3 runs 16 residues. The CDR3: CASSLILAGATYEQYF. CDR3 nucleotide sequence: TGTGCCAGCAGTTTAATTTTGGCAGGGGCTACCTACGAGCAGTACTTC. The variable domain in full, completed from reference TRBV28 and TRBJ2-7, reads DVKVTQSSRYLVKRTGEKVFLECVQDMDHENMFWYRQDPGLGLRLIYFSYDVKMKEKGDIPEGYSVSREKKERFSLILESASTNQTSMYLCASSLILAGATYEQYFGPGTRLTVT.

The chain combines TRBV3-1 (or the pseudogene TRBV3-2) with TRBJ1-2, with D tentatively TRBD1 (6 bases). CDR3 length equals 15 residues. Germline V gene lookup returns CDR1 LGHDT and CDR2 YNNKEL (reference sequence). The ends were cut back, 3 bases at V and 4 bases at J, with 15 bases in the middle. DNA for the CDR3: TGTGCCAGCAGCCACTCACAGGGCGGGGGCTATGGCTACACCTTC. It yields the protein CASSHSQGGGYGYTF.

The DNA of the CDR3 is TGTGCCAGCAGCCCCGAGACAGGGGTCAGCAATCAGCCCCAGCATTTT. Amino acid sequence: CASSPETGVSNQPQHF. This chain connects TRBV7-6 to TRBJ1-5, with 8 positions matching TRBD1. Trimming at V came to 5 bases and at J to 1 base, leaving 7 bases not matched to a gene. The V gene's germline CDR1 is SGHVS and CDR2 FNYEAQ. The CDR3 is 16 residues long.

J is TRBJ2-7 and V is TRBV12-3 or TRBV12-4; possible D gene TRBD1, 6 bases. There are 12 residues in the CDR3. V was trimmed by 6 bases and J by 4 bases, leaving 10 bases between them. CDR3: CASSSRGYEQYF. The DNA of the CDR3 is TGTGCCAGCAGCTCGAGGGGGTACGAGCAGTACTTC.